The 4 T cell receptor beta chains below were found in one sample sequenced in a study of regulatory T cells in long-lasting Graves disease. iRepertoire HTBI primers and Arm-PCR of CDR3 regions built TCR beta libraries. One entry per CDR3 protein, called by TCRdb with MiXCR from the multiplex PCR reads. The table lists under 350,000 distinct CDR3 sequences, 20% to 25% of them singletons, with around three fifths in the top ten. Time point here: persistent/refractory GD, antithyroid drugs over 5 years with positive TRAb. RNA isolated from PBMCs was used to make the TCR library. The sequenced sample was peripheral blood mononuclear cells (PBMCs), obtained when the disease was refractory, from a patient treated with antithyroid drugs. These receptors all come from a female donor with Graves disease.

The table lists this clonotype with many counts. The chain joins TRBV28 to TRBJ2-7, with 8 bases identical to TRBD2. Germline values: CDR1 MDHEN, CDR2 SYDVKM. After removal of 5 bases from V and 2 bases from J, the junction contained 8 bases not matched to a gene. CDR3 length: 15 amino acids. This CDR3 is CASSAPSGSTYEQYF. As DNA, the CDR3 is TGTGCCAGCAGTGCTCCGAGCGGGAGTACCTACGAGCAGTACTTC. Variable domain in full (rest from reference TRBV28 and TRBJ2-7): DVKVTQSSRYLVKRTGEKVFLECVQDMDHENMFWYRQDPGLGLRLIYFSYDVKMKEKGDIPEGYSVSREKKERFSLILESASTNQTSMYLCASSAPSGSTYEQYFGPGTRLTVT.

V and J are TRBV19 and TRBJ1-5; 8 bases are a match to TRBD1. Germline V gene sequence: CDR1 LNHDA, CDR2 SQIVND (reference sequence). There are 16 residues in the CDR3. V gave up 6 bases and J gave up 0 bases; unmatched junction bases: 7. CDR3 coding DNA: TGTGCCAGTAGCGGAGGGACAGGATATAGCAATCAGCCCCAGCATTTT. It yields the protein CASSGGTGYSNQPQHF.

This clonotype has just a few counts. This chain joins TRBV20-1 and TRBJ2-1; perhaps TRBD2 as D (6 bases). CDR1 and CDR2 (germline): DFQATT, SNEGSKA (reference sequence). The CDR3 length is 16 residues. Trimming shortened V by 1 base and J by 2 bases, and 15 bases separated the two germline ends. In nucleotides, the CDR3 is TGCAGTGCTAGAGGCAGGGACTTCCGACCCTACAATGAGCAGTTCTTC. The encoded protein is CSARGRDFRPYNEQFF.

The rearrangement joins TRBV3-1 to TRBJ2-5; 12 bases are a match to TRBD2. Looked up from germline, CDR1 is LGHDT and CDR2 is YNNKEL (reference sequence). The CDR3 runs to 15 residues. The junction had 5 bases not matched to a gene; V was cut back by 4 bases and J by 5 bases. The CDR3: CASSRWTSGTETQYF. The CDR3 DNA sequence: TGTGCCAGCAGCCGATGGACTAGCGGGACGGAGACCCAGTACTTC.